Listed below are T cell receptor beta chains from one sample, sequenced in a study of blood T cell repertoires in COVID-19. Assay used: immunoSEQ multiplex PCR; TCRdb lists only in-frame clones, some missing. The sample holds fewer than 350,000 clones, about nine tenths seen once. Specimen: peripheral blood. These receptors all stem from a woman aged 30 to 39 with COVID-19, enrolled during active disease. Both conserved end residues are part of each CDR3. Fields, in order: CDR3 DNA, CDR3 protein, D gene, J gene, V gene, clone size. The D gene is left open where the match is weak. Size values are once, few and many counts, or a class for expanded clones, and some rows have none.

TGTGCCAGTAGTAGCCGGGAGAACACTGAAGCTTTCTTT,CASSSRENTEAFF,NA,TRBJ1-1,TRBV19,NA
TGTGCTAGCAGCCCAGGGGGATACGAGCAGTACTTC,CASSPGGYEQYF,TRBD1,TRBJ2-7,TRBV7-7,NA
TGCGCCAGCAGCTTTGACAGGGGGCGGGTCAATGAGCAGTTCTTC,CASSFDRGRVNEQFF,TRBD1,TRBJ2-1,TRBV5-1,NA
TGTGCCAGCAGCTTTGGCCCTAGGGGAAACACCATATATTTT,CASSFGPRGNTIYF,NA,TRBJ1-3,TRBV13,NA
TGCAGCGTGGACTCAGGGGGCCGGTATGGCTACACCTTC,CSVDSGGRYGYTF,TRBD1,TRBJ1-2,TRBV29-1,NA
TGTGCCAGCTCACAGGGGACTAGCGGGTACGAGCAGTACTTC,CASSQGTSGYEQYF,TRBD2,TRBJ2-7,TRBV18,NA
TGTGCCAGCAGTTTATCCGTAGCGGGAGGACACGAGCAGTACTTC,CASSLSVAGGHEQYF,TRBD2,TRBJ2-7,TRBV27,NA
TGTGCCAGCTCACCACCGTCTAGCGGGCAGTTCTTC,CASSPPSSGQFF,TRBD2,TRBJ2-1,TRBV18,NA
TGCGCCAGCAGCCAAGGTCGGGGGGACTACGAGCAGTACTTC,CASSQGRGDYEQYF,TRBD2,TRBJ2-7,TRBV4-1,NA
TGCGCCAGCAGCCTCCTGACTGTGTACAGGGGGATGCTCTCTGGGGCCAACGTCCTGACTTTC,CASSLLTVYRGMLSGANVLTF,TRBD1,TRBJ2-6,TRBV4-3,NA
TGCGCCAGCAGCAGACAGGGAGTTAAAACTAGTGAAAAACTGTTTTTT,CASSRQGVKTSEKLFF,TRBD1,TRBJ1-4,TRBV5-1,NA
TGCAGCGTTACAGGGTTGGGCCAAGAGACCCAGTACTTC,CSVTGLGQETQYF,NA,TRBJ2-5,TRBV29-1,NA
TGCGCCAGCAGCCAGAATGAGCGGGGCTCCTACGAGCAGTACTTC,CASSQNERGSYEQYF,TRBD2,TRBJ2-7,TRBV4-3,NA
TGTGCCAGCAGCGGATCAGGGTATCGAAAAGTAAGAGGAGAGACCCAGTACTTC,CASSGSGYRKVRGETQYF,NA,TRBJ2-5,TRBV7-9,NA
TGCGCCAGCAGCTTGGAAGGACAAATCTATGGCTACACCTTC,CASSLEGQIYGYTF,NA,TRBJ1-2,TRBV5-1,NA
TGTGCCATCCTAGGGGCGGGAGCTCATGAGCAGTTCTTC,CAILGAGAHEQFF,NA,TRBJ2-1,TRBV21-1,NA
TGTGCCAGCAGCTTAATACTCCGGGGACAGAACTACGAGCAGTACTTC,CASSLILRGQNYEQYF,TRBD1,TRBJ2-7,TRBV7-3,few
TGTGCCAGCAGCCAGACTAGCGGGGTCTCCTACGAGCAGTACTTC,CASSQTSGVSYEQYF,TRBD2,TRBJ2-7,TRBV28,NA
TGTGCCAGCAGTCCCCGCGGGGCCACCGGGGAGCTGTTTTTT,CASSPRGATGELFF,NA,TRBJ2-2,TRBV6-4,NA
TGTGCCAGCAGCCCTCGACAGGGGGCGGACTATGGCTACACCTTC,CASSPRQGADYGYTF,TRBD1,TRBJ1-2,TRBV5-4,NA
TGTGCCTGGAGGAGGGGACAGGAAAAATCAGAGACCCAGTACTTC,CAWRRGQEKSETQYF,TRBD1,TRBJ2-5,TRBV30,NA
TGCGCCAGCAGCTTTAGGACAGGGGTCCATGAGCAGTTCTTC,CASSFRTGVHEQFF,TRBD1,TRBJ2-1,TRBV5-1,NA
TGCGCCAGCAGCCAAGGTCGGTCTGATGAAAAACTGTTTTTT,CASSQGRSDEKLFF,NA,TRBJ1-4,TRBV4-1,NA
TGTGCCAGCAGTTCCGTTTACGAGCAGTACTTC,CASSSVYEQYF,NA,TRBJ2-7,TRBV6-5,NA
TGTGCCAGCAGCCAAAAAACTAGCGGGAGAAGGACAGATACGCAGTATTTT,CASSQKTSGRRTDTQYF,TRBD2,TRBJ2-3,TRBV3-1/TRBV3-2,NA
TGCGCCAGCAGCCAAGAGGCGGCAATGGGGCGGAATTCACCCCTCCACTTT,CASSQEAAMGRNSPLHF,NA,TRBJ1-6,TRBV4-1,NA
TGTGCCAGCAGGGAGACAGTTAGCTCCTACAATGAGCAGTTCTTC,CASRETVSSYNEQFF,NA,TRBJ2-1,TRBV7-2,NA
TGTGCCAGTAGTATAGCCGGGTATGGCTACACCTTC,CASSIAGYGYTF,NA,TRBJ1-2,TRBV19,NA
TGTGCCAGCGGGCCCCAGAGCTCCTACGAGCAGTACTTC,CASGPQSSYEQYF,NA,TRBJ2-7,TRBV18,NA
TGTGCCAGCAGTTCCAGACAGGGGGCAACGGGAACTGAAGCTTTCTTT,CASSSRQGATGTEAFF,TRBD1,TRBJ1-1,TRBV28,NA
TGTGCCAGCAGTACGGGGACAGTCCAAGAGACCCAGTACTTC,CASSTGTVQETQYF,TRBD1,TRBJ2-5,TRBV28,NA
TGTGCCAGTAGTATAGATAACAGGCCAGCACCCTTGAACACTGAAGCTTTCTTT,CASSIDNRPAPLNTEAFF,NA,TRBJ1-1,TRBV19,NA
TGCGCCAGCAGCTCCCGGACAGGGCCGGGGACTGAAGCTTTCTTT,CASSSRTGPGTEAFF,TRBD1,TRBJ1-1,TRBV5-1,NA
TGTGCCAGCAGTTATCTCGCGGGAGTACCAGATACGCAGTATTTT,CASSYLAGVPDTQYF,TRBD2,TRBJ2-3,TRBV6-6,NA
TGTGCCAGCTCTCCGGGACACCGTGCAACTAATGAAAAACTGTTTTTT,CASSPGHRATNEKLFF,NA,TRBJ1-4,TRBV25-1,NA
TGTGCCAGCAGCGTCCGGACAGGCCTTGGGAATTCACCCCTCCACTTT,CASSVRTGLGNSPLHF,TRBD1,TRBJ1-6,TRBV3-1/TRBV3-2,NA
TGTGCCAGCAGTTCACTACCGGGAGGAGTCGAAGATACGCAGTATTTT,CASSSLPGGVEDTQYF,TRBD2,TRBJ2-3,TRBV28,NA
TGTGCCAGCAGACTTCAGGGGGACTCCTACGAGCAGTACTTC,CASRLQGDSYEQYF,TRBD1,TRBJ2-7,TRBV28,once
TGTGCCAGCAGTCAGGCGGAGACCCAGTACTTC,CASSQAETQYF,NA,TRBJ2-5,TRBV12-3/TRBV12-4,NA
TGTGCCAGCAGCCACCAACCGGGTCAGCCCCAGCATTTT,CASSHQPGQPQHF,NA,TRBJ1-5,TRBV3-1/TRBV3-2,NA
TGTGCCAGCAGTCCATTCCCGGGCGGGAGTCGAGAGACCCAGTACTTC,CASSPFPGGSRETQYF,TRBD2,TRBJ2-5,TRBV27,NA
TGTGCCAGCAGTAGCTCCACAGGGGGTCGGTCTAATTCACCCCTCCACTTT,CASSSSTGGRSNSPLHF,TRBD1,TRBJ1-6,TRBV2,few
TGTGCCGGACCCCGGGACAGGGGTTATGAAGCTTTCTTT,CAGPRDRGYEAFF,TRBD1,TRBJ1-1,TRBV28,NA
TGTGCCAGTGCCGGTAGCGGAGGGGACACCGGGGAGCTGTTTTTT,CASAGSGGDTGELFF,NA,TRBJ2-2,TRBV19,NA
TGCGCCAGCAGCCTGGGACTAGCGGGAGGGAGCACGCAGTATTTT,CASSLGLAGGSTQYF,TRBD2,TRBJ2-3,TRBV4-1,once
TGTGCCAGCAGCCACTTTGCAAGCGGGAGACCGAAAGAGACCCAGTACTTC,CASSHFASGRPKETQYF,TRBD2,TRBJ2-5,TRBV7-8,NA
TGTGCCAGCAGCTTACTCGACTATGGCTACACCTTC,CASSLLDYGYTF,NA,TRBJ1-2,TRBV7-8,NA
TGTGCCAGCAGTGAACCCAGGGGTTACACCGGGGAGCTGTTTTTT,CASSEPRGYTGELFF,NA,TRBJ2-2,TRBV6-1,NA
TGCAGCGTCGGGGGATCTCCATCCTACGAGCAGTACTTC,CSVGGSPSYEQYF,NA,TRBJ2-7,TRBV29-1,once
TGTGCCAGCAGGACAGGGGGCTATGGCTACACCTTC,CASRTGGYGYTF,TRBD1,TRBJ1-2,TRBV28,few
TGTGCCAGTAGTAAGGCGGGAGGCCCCTCTACCGAGCAGTACTTC,CASSKAGGPSTEQYF,TRBD2,TRBJ2-7,TRBV19,NA
TGTGCCAGCAGCTTGTATTTACCGACTGCGCGGGCCCTCCACTTT,CASSLYLPTARALHF,NA,TRBJ1-6,TRBV5-6,NA
TGTGCCAGCAGCAGGGAGGCTCAAGGATACGAGCAGTACTTC,CASSREAQGYEQYF,NA,TRBJ2-7,TRBV7-2,NA